This record looks at one TCR beta chain sequence and its context. The antigen is undetermined. The data were obtained in a study of blood T cells in healthy people across ages. Study-level points and caveats: Expanded clonotype changes were possibly confounded by unknown donor CMV status. Leaving the PBMCs unsorted stopped any conclusive comparison of naive versus antigen-experienced cells.

Every donor contributed around 10 milliliters of peripheral blood by blood draw. The authors ran a second PCR of about 6 to 11 cycles using a sample-barcoded 5' primer and a J-beta primer mix. Each CDR3 protein is one row after TCRdb ran MiXCR on the 5' RACE reads. The profile shows 600,000 to 850,000 distinct CDR3 sequences, roughly 41% of them singletons. The length of the CDR3 is 16 residues. With 2 bases removed from V and 6 bases from J, the gap between germline ends came to 17 bases. Input material: blood. This receptor was obtained from a woman aged 55 to 70 in good health. The chain combines TRBV12-3 or TRBV12-4 with TRBJ1-5; D is undetermined. Here the CDR3 DNA reads TGTGCCAGCAGTTTATTGGGTCCGGAGGCGGGTCAGCCCCAGCATTTT. Its protein product is CASSLLGPEAGQPQHF.